This T cell receptor beta chain originates from a study of tumor-infiltrating lymphocytes in oesophageal squamous cell carcinoma. This CDR3 has 15 amino acids. Germline values: CDR1 MNHEY, CDR2 SVGAGI. TCRdb processed the PCR reads anew with MiXCR; each CDR3 protein has one entry. The table lists approximately 11,000 distinct CDR3 sequences, roughly 54% of them singletons. The clonotype was recovered from a male donor with esophageal squamous cell carcinoma. The source material was esophageal tumor tissue. The chain recombines TRBV6-5 with TRBJ2-7, with 11 bases fitting TRBD2. The DNA end is a closer match to TRBJ2-1, so the J assignment may be wrong. This chain's CDR3 is CASSEISGGAKEQFF. CDR3 sequence (DNA): TGTGCCAGCAGTGAAATTAGCGGGGGGGCAAAGGAGCAGTTCTTC.